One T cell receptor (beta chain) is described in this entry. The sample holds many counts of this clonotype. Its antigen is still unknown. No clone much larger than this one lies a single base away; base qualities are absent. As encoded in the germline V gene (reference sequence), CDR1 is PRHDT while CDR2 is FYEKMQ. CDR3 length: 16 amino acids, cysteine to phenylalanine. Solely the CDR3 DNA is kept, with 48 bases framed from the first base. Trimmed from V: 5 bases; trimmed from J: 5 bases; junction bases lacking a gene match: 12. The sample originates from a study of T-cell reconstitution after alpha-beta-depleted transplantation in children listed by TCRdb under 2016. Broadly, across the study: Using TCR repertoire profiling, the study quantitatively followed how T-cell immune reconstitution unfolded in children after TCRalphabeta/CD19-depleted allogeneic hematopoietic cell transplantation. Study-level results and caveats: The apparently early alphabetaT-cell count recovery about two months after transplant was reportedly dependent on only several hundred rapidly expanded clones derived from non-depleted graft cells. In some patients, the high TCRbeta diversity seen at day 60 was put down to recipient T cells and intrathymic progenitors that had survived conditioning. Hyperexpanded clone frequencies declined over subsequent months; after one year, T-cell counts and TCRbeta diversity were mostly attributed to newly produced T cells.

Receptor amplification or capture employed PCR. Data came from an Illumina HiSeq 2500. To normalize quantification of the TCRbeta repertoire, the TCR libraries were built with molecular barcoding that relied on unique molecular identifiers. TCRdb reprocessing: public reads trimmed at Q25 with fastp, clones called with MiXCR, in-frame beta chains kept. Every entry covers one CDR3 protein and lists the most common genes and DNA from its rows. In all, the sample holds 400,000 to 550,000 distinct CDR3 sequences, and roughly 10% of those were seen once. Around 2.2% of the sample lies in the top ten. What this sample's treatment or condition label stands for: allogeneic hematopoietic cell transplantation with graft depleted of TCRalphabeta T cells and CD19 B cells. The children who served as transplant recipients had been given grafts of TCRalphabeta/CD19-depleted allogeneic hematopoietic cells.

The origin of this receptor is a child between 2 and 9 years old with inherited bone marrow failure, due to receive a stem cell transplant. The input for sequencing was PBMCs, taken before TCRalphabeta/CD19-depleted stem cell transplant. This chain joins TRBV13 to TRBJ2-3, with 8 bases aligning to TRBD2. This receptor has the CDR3 CASSDLRAGVGDTQYF. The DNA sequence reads TGTGCCAGCAGCGACCTAAGAGCGGGAGTGGGAGATACGCAGTATTTT.